This TCR beta chain appears in the sequencing data of a study of PD-L1 blockade in urothelial cancer. Profiled with immunoSEQ multiplex PCR; TCRdb holds only in-frame clones, not every one. This table has about 91,000 clones, approximately 87% appearing once. Looked up from germline, CDR1 is ENHRY and CDR2 is SYGVKD. Unmatched junction bases numbered 4, after V lost 0 bases and J lost 5 bases. This CDR3 is built from 16 residues. Stated time point: peripheral blood 6 weeks after treatment start. The sequencing used PBMCs, collected around atezolizumab (anti-PD-L1) treatment. The source of this sequence is a man aged 65 to 79 with urothelial cancer. The chain has TRBV10-3 and TRBJ2-2; TRBD1 matches 9 bases. The CDR3 nucleotides are TGTGCCATCAGTGAGTCGCCACAGGGGGCGACCGGGGAGCTGTTTTTT. Its translation is CAISESPQGATGELFF.